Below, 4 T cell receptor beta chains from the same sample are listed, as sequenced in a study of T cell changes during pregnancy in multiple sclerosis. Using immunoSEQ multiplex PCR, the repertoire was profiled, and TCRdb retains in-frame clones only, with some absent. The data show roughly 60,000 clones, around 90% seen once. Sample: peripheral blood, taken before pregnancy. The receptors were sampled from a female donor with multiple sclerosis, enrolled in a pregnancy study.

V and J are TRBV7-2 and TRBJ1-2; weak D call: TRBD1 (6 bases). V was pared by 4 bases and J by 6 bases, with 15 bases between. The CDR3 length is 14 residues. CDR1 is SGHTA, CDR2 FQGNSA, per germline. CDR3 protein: CASSSGGPRHGYTF. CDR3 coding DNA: TGTGCCAGCAGCTCGGGGGGCCCAAGACATGGCTACACCTTC.

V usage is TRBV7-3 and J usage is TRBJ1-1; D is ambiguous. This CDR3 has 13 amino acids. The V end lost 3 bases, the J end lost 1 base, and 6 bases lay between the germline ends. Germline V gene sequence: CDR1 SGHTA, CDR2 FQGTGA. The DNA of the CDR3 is TGTGCCAGCAGCTTGCTAAGGAACACTGAAGCTTTCTTT. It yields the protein CASSLLRNTEAFF.

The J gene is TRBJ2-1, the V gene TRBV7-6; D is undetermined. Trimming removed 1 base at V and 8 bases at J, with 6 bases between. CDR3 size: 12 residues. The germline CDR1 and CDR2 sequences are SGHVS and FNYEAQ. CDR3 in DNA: TGTGCCAGCAGCTTAGGTGGAGATGAGCAGTTCTTC. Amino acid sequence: CASSLGGDEQFF.

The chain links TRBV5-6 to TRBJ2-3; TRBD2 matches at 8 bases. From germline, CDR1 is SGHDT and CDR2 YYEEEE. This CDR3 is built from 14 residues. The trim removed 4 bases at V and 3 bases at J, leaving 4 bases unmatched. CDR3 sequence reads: CASSKSGGTDTQYF. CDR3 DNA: TGTGCCAGCAGCAAGAGCGGGGGAACAGATACGCAGTATTTT.